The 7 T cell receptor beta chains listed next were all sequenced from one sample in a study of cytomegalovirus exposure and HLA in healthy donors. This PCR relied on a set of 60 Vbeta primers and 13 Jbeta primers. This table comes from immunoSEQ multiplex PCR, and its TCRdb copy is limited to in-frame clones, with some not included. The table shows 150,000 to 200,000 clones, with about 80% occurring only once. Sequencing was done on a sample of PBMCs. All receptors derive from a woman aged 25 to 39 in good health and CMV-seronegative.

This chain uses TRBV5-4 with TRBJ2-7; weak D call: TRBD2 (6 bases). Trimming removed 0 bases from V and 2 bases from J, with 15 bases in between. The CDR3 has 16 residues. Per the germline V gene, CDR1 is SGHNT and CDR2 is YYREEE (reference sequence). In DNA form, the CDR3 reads TGTGCCAGCAGCTTGGCCAAGGGAGGTGAACCCTACGAGCAGTACTTC. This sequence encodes CASSLAKGGEPYEQYF.

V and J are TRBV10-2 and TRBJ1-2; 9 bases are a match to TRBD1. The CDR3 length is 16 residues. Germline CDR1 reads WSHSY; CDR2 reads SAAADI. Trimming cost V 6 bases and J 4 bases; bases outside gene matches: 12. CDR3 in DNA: TGCGCCAGCAGCGGACTCACAGGGGGCAAGGGCTATGGCTACACCTTC. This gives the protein CASSGLTGGKGYGYTF.

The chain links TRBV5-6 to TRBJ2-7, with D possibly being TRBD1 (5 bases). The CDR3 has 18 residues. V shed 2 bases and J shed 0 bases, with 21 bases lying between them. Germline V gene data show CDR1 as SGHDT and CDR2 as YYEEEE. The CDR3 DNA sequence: TGTGCCAGCAGCTTTATGCCAGGGATGACTGCTAGCTCCTACGAGCAGTACTTC. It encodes CASSFMPGMTASSYEQYF.

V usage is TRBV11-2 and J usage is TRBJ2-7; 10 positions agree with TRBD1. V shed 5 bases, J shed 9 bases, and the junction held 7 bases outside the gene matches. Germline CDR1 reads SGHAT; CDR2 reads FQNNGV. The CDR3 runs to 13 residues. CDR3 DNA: TGTGCCAGCAGCCCGGACAGGGGGGAGTGGCAGTACTTC. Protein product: CASSPDRGEWQYF.

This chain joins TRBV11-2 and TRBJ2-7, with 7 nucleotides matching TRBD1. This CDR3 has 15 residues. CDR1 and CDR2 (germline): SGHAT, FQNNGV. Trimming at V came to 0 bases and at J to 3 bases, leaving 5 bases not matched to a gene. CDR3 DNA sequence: TGTGCCAGCAGCTTAGAACAGGGGCCTATCTACGAGCAGTACTTC. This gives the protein CASSLEQGPIYEQYF.

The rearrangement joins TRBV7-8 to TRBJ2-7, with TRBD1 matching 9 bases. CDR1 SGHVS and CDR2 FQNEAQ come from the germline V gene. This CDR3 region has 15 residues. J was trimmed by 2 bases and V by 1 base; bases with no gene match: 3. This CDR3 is CASSLGGTGTYEQYF. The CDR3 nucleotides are TGTGCCAGCAGCTTAGGAGGGACAGGGACCTACGAGCAGTACTTC.

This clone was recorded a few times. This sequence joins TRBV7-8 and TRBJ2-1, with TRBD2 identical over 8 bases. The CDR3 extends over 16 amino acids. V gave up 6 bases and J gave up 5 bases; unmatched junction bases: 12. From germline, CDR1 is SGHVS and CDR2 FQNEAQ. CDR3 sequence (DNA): TGTGCCAGCAGACCCCCGGGGCGGGAGGCAAACAATGAGCAGTTCTTC. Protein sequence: CASRPPGREANNEQFF.